This TCR beta chain was sequenced during a study of CD8+CD57+ T cells in acquired aplastic anemia. Study-level information: DNA recovered from sorted CD4+ and CD8+ cells had a mean of approximately 3.5 ug.

Profiles of TCR beta VDJ and CDR3 were generated from a genomic DNA template. TCRdb processed the reads anew with MiXCR; each CDR3 protein has one entry. The profile shows some 410,000 distinct CDR3 sequences, around 72% of them singletons. The receptor was derived from a human donor in good health, serving as a control. Sequenced sample: sorted CD4+, CD8+, or CD8+CD57+ T cells (not recorded which) from PBMCs.

CDR3 in DNA: TGTGCCAGCAGTCAAGTTTCCGGGGCCTACGAGCAGTACTTC. It specifies CASSQVSGAYEQYF. This sequence joins TRBV13 and TRBJ2-7; D might be TRBD2 (5 bases). V dropped 6 bases and J dropped 2 bases, with 14 bases sitting between them. CDR1 and CDR2 from the germline V gene are PRHDT and FYEKMQ (reference sequence). CDR3 length: 14 residues.